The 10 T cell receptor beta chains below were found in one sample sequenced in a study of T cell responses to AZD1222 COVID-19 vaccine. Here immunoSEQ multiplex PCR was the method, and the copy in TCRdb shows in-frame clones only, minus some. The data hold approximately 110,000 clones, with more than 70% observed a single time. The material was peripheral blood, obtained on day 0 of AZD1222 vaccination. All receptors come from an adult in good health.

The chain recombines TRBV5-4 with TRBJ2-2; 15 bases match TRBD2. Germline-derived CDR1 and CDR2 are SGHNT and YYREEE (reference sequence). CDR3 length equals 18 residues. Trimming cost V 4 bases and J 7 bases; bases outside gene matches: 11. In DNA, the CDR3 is TGTGCCAGCAGCCCAGGACTAGCGGGAGGGAGGGGCGGCGGGGAGCTGTTTTTT. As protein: CASSPGLAGGRGGGELFF.

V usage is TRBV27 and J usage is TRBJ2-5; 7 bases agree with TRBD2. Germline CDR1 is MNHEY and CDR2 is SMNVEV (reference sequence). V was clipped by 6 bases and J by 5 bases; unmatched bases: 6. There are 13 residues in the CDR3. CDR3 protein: CASSQSRGETQYF. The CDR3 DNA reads TGTGCCAGCAGCCAGTCGCGGGGGGAGACCCAGTACTTC.

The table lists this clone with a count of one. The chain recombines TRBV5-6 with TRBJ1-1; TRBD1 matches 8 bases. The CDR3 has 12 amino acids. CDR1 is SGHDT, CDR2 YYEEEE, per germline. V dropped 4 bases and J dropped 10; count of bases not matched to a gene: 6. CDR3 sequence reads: CASSPTGGGAFF. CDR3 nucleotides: TGTGCCAGCAGCCCTACAGGGGGGGGAGCTTTCTTT.

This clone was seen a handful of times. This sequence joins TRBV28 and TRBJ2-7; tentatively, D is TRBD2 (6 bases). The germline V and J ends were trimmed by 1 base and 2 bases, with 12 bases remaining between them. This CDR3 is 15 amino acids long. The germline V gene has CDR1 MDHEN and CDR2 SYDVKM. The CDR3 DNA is TGTGCCAGCAGTTTATCCTCCGGGACTCCCTACGAGCAGTACTTC. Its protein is CASSLSSGTPYEQYF.

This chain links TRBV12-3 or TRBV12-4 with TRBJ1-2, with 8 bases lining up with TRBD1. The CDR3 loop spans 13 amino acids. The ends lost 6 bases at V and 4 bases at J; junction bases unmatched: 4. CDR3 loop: CASRSGGGYGYTF. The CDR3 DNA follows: TGTGCCAGCAGGTCAGGGGGCGGCTATGGCTACACCTTC.

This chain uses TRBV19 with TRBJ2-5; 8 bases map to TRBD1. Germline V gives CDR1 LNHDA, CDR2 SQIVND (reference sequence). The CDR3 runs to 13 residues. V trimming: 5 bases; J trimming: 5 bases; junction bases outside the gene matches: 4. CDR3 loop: CASSSGGWETQYF. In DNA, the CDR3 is TGTGCCAGTAGTTCAGGGGGCTGGGAGACCCAGTACTTC.

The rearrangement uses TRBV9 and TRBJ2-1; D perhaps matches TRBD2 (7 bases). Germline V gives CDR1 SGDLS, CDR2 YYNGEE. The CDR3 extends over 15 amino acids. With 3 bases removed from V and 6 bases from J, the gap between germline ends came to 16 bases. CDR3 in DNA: TGTGCCAGCAGCGAGGGGGGGAGGCCCTCCAATGAGCAGTTCTTC. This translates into CASSEGGRPSNEQFF.

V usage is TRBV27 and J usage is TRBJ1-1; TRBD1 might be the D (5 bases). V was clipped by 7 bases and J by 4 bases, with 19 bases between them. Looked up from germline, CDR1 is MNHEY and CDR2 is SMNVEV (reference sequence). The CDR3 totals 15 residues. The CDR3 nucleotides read TGTGCCAGCACCACGCGCAGGGCGGGATCCACTGAAGCTTTCTTT. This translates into CASTTRRAGSTEAFF.

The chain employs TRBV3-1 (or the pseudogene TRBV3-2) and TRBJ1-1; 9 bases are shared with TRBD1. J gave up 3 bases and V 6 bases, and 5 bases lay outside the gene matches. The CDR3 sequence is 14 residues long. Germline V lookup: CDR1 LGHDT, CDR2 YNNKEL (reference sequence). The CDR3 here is CASSRTGEYTEAFF. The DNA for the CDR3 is TGTGCCAGCAGTCGGACAGGGGAATACACTGAAGCTTTCTTT.

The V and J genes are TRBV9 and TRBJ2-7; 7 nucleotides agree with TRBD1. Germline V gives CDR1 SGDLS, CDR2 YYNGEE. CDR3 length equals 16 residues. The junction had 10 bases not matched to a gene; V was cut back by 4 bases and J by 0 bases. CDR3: CASSSTPGTASYEQYF. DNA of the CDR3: TGTGCCAGCAGCTCCACTCCCGGGACAGCCTCCTACGAGCAGTACTTC.